This TCR beta chain emerged from a study of T-cell memory formation after mild COVID-19. Study-wide context: TCR clusters mostly belonged to single donors. Study-wide results and caveats: The study found balanced CD4/CD8 in clones contracting day 15 to 85 and a CD4+ lean in later expanders. A subset of responding clones appeared in pre-infection memory, suggesting cross-reactive memory joined.

Germline loops: CDR1 LNHDA, CDR2 SQIVND (reference sequence). This CDR3 comprises 14 residues. Trimming removed 6 bases from V and 4 bases from J, with 13 bases in between. This clonotype showed up just a few times. The antigen is undetermined. TCR alpha and TCR beta cDNA libraries with sample barcodes and UMIs came from 5'RACE using constant-segment primers. TCRdb used MiXCR to reprocess the 5' RACE reads, holding one entry per CDR3 protein. The sample carries about 410,000 distinct CDR3 sequences, 20% to 30% recorded once. The source material was PBMCs or a T cell subset sorted from them (not recorded which). The clonotype comes from an adult woman who had mild COVID-19 (a few samples of this study predate the infection). Cell type and time point are not known. V usage is TRBV19 and J usage is TRBJ2-1, with a weak D call TRBD1 (6 bases). The CDR3 nucleotides are TGTGCCAGTAGGCCCGGGACACCATACAATGAGCAGTTCTTC. This codes for CASRPGTPYNEQFF.